This T cell receptor beta chain comes out of a study of CD4 and CD8 cells across lung adenocarcinoma regions. This CDR3 is built from 16 residues. The germline gives CDR1 MNHNS, CDR2 SASEGT. TCRdb recomputed calls from the PCR reads with MiXCR, one row per CDR3 protein. The table records approximately 14,000 distinct CDR3 sequences, approximately 43% of them present only once. On this clonotype: The germline gene is not matched at one end of the junction; a read error may be the cause.

Localized lung adenocarcinoma, a non-small cell lung cancer, affected the donors. This TCR was sampled from a male donor with lung adenocarcinoma. The CD4 and CD8 labels of this study may be unreliable. Sequenced: CD4+ T cells from the center of a lung tumor. This chain uses TRBV6-1 with TRBJ1-6; D is unresolved. The CDR3 DNA sequence: TGTGCCAGCAGGAGGGATAGGAGATCCTATAATTCACCCCCCCACTTT. Its translation: CASRRDRRSYNSPPHF.